This T cell receptor (beta chain) is drawn from a study of cytomegalovirus exposure and HLA in healthy donors. Note on this clone: The antigen is undetermined.

Both 60 Vbeta primers and 13 Jbeta primers went into the PCR. Profiled with immunoSEQ multiplex PCR; TCRdb holds only in-frame clones, not every one. In the table there are roughly 150,000 clones, about 80% of which are singletons. Whole-study findings and limits: Later analysis indicated greater clonal expansion among HLA-associated TCR beta chains than among equally common other chains. Later analysis demonstrated an association between a missense DCLRE1C variant and TCR beta V- and J-gene trimming. Common viral pathogens were later found to be apparently linked to several of the most significant clusters. Presence/absence analysis assumed near-uniform sequencing depth across donors.

The source of this sequence is a woman in her thirties or forties in good health and CMV-seropositive. The specimen sequenced was PBMCs.

As DNA, the CDR3 is TGCGCCAGCAGTCGGTCCCGGAGGCGGAGCACAGATACGCAGTATTTT. Protein sequence: CASSRSRRRSTDTQYF. This rearrangement joins TRBV23-1 to TRBJ2-3, with a weak D call TRBD2 (5 bases). TRBV23-1 is an ORF, and what it does is uncertain. This CDR3 has 16 amino acids. Trimming took 4 bases from V and 0 from J, leaving 14 bases between them.